One sample yielded the 5 T cell receptor beta chains listed below, sequenced in a study of blood T cell repertoires in COVID-19. Libraries were prepared by immunoSEQ multiplex PCR; TCRdb keeps only in-frame clonotypes and omits some of them. This sample has 95,000 to 150,000 clones, with roughly four fifths found just once. The sequenced sample was peripheral blood. All receptors come from a human donor in a cohort sampled during active COVID-19.

The chain recombines TRBV15 with TRBJ1-5; 8 bases agree with TRBD1. The CDR3 spans 16 residues. The V gene end was trimmed by 1 base and the J gene end by 2 bases; junction bases not matched to a gene: 4. CDR1 is LNHNV, CDR2 YYDKDF, per germline (reference sequence). CDR3 DNA sequence: TGTGCCACCAGCAGAGGACAGGGGAAGGGCAATCAGCCCCAGCATTTT. Translated: CATSRGQGKGNQPQHF.

V is TRBV30 and J is TRBJ1-3; weak D call: TRBD1 (6 bases). The CDR3 extends over 14 amino acids. CDR1 is GTSNPN, CDR2 SVGIG, per germline (reference sequence). Trimming took 2 bases from V and 3 from J, leaving 11 bases between them. DNA for the CDR3: TGTGCCTGGAGTTCTCCAGGGGTTGGAAACACCATATATTTT. This sequence encodes CAWSSPGVGNTIYF. Together with reference TRBV30 and TRBJ1-3, the CDR3 gives the full variable domain: SQTIHQWPATLVQPVGSPLSLECTVEGTSNPNLYWYRQAAGRGLQLLFYSVGIGQISSEVPQNLSASRPQDRQFILSSKKLLLSDSGFYLCAWSSPGVGNTIYFGEGSWLTVV.

CDR3 loop: CASSVVPGTSSYNEQFF. DNA of the CDR3: TGTGCCAGCAGCGTAGTCCCCGGGACTAGCAGCTACAATGAGCAGTTCTTC. The chain carries TRBV9 and TRBJ2-1, with 9 bases identical to TRBD2. Germline V lookup: CDR1 SGDLS, CDR2 YYNGEE. The CDR3 has 17 residues. J gave up 3 bases and V 0 bases, and 7 bases lay outside the gene matches.

CDR3 in DNA: TGTGCCAGCAGCTTGGTGGGGGGGAGCTCCTACGAGCAGTACTTC. This sequence encodes CASSLVGGSSYEQYF. The V and J genes are TRBV5-5 and TRBJ2-7, with 7 bases matching TRBD2. Per germline, CDR1 SGHKS and CDR2 YYEKEE (reference sequence). With 0 bases clipped from V and 0 bases from J, the junction kept 3 bases outside the gene matches. The CDR3 runs to 15 residues. Drawing the rest from reference TRBV5-5 and TRBJ2-7, the complete variable domain is DAGVTQSPTHLIKTRGQQVTLRCSPISGHKSVSWYQQVLGQGPQFIFQYYEKEERGRGNFPDRFSARQFPNYSSELNVNALLLGDSALYLCASSLVGGSSYEQYFGPGTRLTVT.

This chain uses TRBV4-2 with TRBJ1-1; D perhaps matches TRBD1 (5 bases). Trimming pared 0 bases from V and 0 bases from J, leaving 14 bases between. This CDR3 has 17 residues. Germline CDR1 and CDR2: LGHNA and YNFKEQ. The chain's CDR3 is CASSQDLGAWMNTEAFF. The CDR3, as DNA: TGTGCCAGCAGCCAAGACTTAGGGGCCTGGATGAACACTGAAGCTTTCTTT.